The next 16 T cell receptor beta chains were all read from a single sample in a study of T cells after posttransplantation cyclophosphamide. Some clones are missing from TCRdb's copy, which holds only in-frame ones; the method was immunoSEQ multiplex PCR. Sampling found about 24,000 clones, none seen once. Material for sequencing was PBMCs. The receptors stem from a woman in her forties or fifties in good health, CMV-negative, and a related stem cell transplant donor.

This clone was observed a handful of times. V gene TRBV29-1 combines with J gene TRBJ2-5; D uncertain. The assigned J gene may be wrong: the sequence end matches TRBJ2-7 better. This CDR3 has 11 residues. The V gene's germline CDR1 is SQVTM and CDR2 ANQGSEA. CDR3 sequence reads: CSVRLTYEQYF. In nucleotides, the CDR3 is TGCAGCGTTCGTCTTACCTACGAGCAGTACTTC.

This clone was observed many times. The rearrangement links TRBV7-2 to TRBJ1-2; the D is unclear. The CDR3 is 12 residues long. Looked up from germline, CDR1 is SGHTA and CDR2 is FQGNSA. With 1 base removed from V and 4 bases from J, the gap between germline ends came to 4 bases. The CDR3 bases are TGTGCCAGCAGCTTAGTTAGCTATGGCTACACCTTC. Its protein product is CASSLVSYGYTF.

This clone was counted many times. The genes are TRBV27 and TRBJ1-6, with TRBD1 as a possible D gene (6 bases). The CDR3 has 16 amino acids. Trimming pared 1 base from V and 5 bases from J, leaving 12 bases between. The germline V gene encodes CDR1 MNHEY and CDR2 SMNVEV (reference sequence). DNA of the CDR3: TGTGCCAGCAGTTTATACGACAGGAGAGATAATTCACCCCTCCACTTT. Its protein is CASSLYDRRDNSPLHF.

This clone occurred many times. The rearrangement links TRBV5-6 to TRBJ1-2; tentatively, D is TRBD1 (6 bases). Per germline, CDR1 SGHDT and CDR2 YYEEEE. V lost 1 base and J lost 3, with 13 bases in between. The CDR3 is made up of 15 amino acids. DNA of the CDR3: TGTGCCAGCAGCTTGTTAAGTCCAGGGGACTATGGCTACACCTTC. Translating it yields CASSLLSPGDYGYTF.

This clone showed up many times. The J gene is TRBJ2-3, the V gene TRBV11-2; D remains unclear. Trimming shortened V by 7 bases and J by 10 bases, and 18 bases separated the two germline ends. This CDR3 is 13 amino acids long. The germline gives CDR1 SGHAT, CDR2 FQNNGV. This CDR3 reads CASTLSAAKPQYF. The CDR3 DNA reads as TGTGCCAGCACCCTCAGTGCGGCTAAGCCGCAGTATTTT.

This clone was detected ten times or more. The chain is built from TRBV10-3 and TRBJ2-5; 14 bases are shared with TRBD2. The end of the DNA is better explained by TRBJ2-7, so the J call may be wrong. In germline, CDR1 is ENHRY, CDR2 SYGVKD. The CDR3 totals 16 residues. The CDR3 bases are TGTGCCATCACTACTCTCGGGACTAGCGGGAGCGGCGAGCAGTACTTC. Its protein is CAITTLGTSGSGEQYF.

This clone showed up many times. The chain combines TRBV30 with TRBJ2-1; D remains ambiguous. Looked up from germline, CDR1 is GTSNPN and CDR2 is SVGIG (reference sequence). The CDR3 contains 11 residues. The germline V and J ends were trimmed by 2 bases and 10 bases, with 9 bases remaining between them. In DNA form, the CDR3 reads TGTGCCTGGAGTCCATCGAGGGAGCAGTTCTTC. Its translation: CAWSPSREQFF.

This clone was observed many times. The rearrangement joins TRBV9 to TRBJ2-3, with D perhaps matching TRBD2 (5 bases). V gave up 0 bases and J gave up 0 bases, with 11 bases separating them. The CDR3 runs 16 residues. CDR1 and CDR2 (germline): SGDLS, YYNGEE. CDR3 nucleotide sequence: TGTGCCAGCAGCGTAGGCGCAGGACTTAGCACAGATACGCAGTATTTT. It specifies CASSVGAGLSTDTQYF. The variable domain in full, completed from reference TRBV9 and TRBJ2-3, reads DSGVTQTPKHLITATGQRVTLRCSPRSGDLSVYWYQQSLDQGLQFLIQYYNGEERAKGNILERFSAQQFPDLHSELNLSSLELGDSALYFCASSVGAGLSTDTQYFGPGTRLTVL.

This clone was seen at least ten times. The same CDR3 can be traced to other DNA sequences in this sample. This sequence joins TRBV11-3 and TRBJ2-1, with a possible D match to TRBD1 (6 bases). This CDR3 contains 14 residues. V lost 3 bases, J lost 4 bases, and 10 bases lay in between. Germline V CDR1 and CDR2: SGHNT, YENEEA. This CDR3 is CASSFGQGYNEQFF. CDR3 coding DNA: TGTGCCAGCAGCTTCGGTCAGGGGTACAATGAGCAGTTCTTC.

The chain is built from TRBV7-2 and TRBJ2-5, with a possible D match to TRBD1 (5 bases). The CDR3 runs 16 residues. The V end lost 5 bases, the J end lost 1 base, and 17 bases lay between the germline ends. Germline CDR1 reads SGHTA; CDR2 reads FQGNSA. This CDR3 reads CASSRKWGASQETQYF. DNA for the CDR3: TGTGCCAGCAGCCGGAAGTGGGGCGCATCCCAAGAGACCCAGTACTTC. Looking up the rest from reference TRBV7-2 and TRBJ2-5 gives the full variable domain: GAGVSQSPSNKVTEKGKDVELRCDPISGHTALYWYRQSLGQGLEFLIYFQGNSAPDKSGLPSDRFSAERTGGSVSTLTIQRTQQEDSAVYLCASSRKWGASQETQYFGPGTRLLVL.

This clone was detected ten times or more. This sequence joins TRBV18 and TRBJ2-7; 7 bases match TRBD2. This CDR3 comprises 14 residues. Losses at the gene ends were 6 bases for V and 6 bases for J; bases not matched to a gene: 11. From germline, CDR1 is KGHSH and CDR2 LQKENI. CDR3 loop: CASSPSGALPEQYF. CDR3 nucleotide sequence: TGTGCCAGCTCTCCCAGCGGGGCTCTCCCCGAGCAGTACTTC.

This clone was seen at least ten times. Germline is not matched at one junction end, which may reflect a read error. The sample holds other DNA sequences that translate to the same CDR3. This chain connects TRBV27 to TRBJ1-5, with a possible D match to TRBD1 (6 bases). The CDR3 loop spans 16 amino acids. Germline V gene data show CDR1 as MNHEY and CDR2 as SMNVEV (reference sequence). The CDR3 DNA sequence: TGTGCCAGCAGTCTATCCGGACAGCTTGACAATCAGCCCCAGCATTTT. As protein: CASSLSGQLDNQPQHF.

Many counts were recorded for this clone. The rearrangement joins TRBV28 to TRBJ2-1; TRBD2 is a possible D gene (6 bases). This CDR3 spans 15 amino acids. In germline, CDR1 is MDHEN, CDR2 SYDVKM. Between the trimmed V and J ends, which lost 8 bases and 0 bases, there was a span of 14 bases. The CDR3 protein is CASVAHGSSYNEQFF. CDR3 DNA: TGTGCCAGCGTGGCTCACGGGAGCTCCTACAATGAGCAGTTCTTC.

This clone was picked up many times. This chain joins TRBV29-1 and TRBJ1-1; D might be TRBD1 (5 bases). There are 12 residues in the CDR3. V lost 6 bases, J lost 3 bases, and 11 bases lay in between. Germline-derived CDR1 and CDR2 are SQVTM and ANQGSEA. The CDR3 is CSVGWGDTEAFF. CDR3 DNA: TGCAGCGTCGGATGGGGGGACACTGAAGCTTTCTTT.

This clone was recorded at least ten times. This sequence joins TRBV28 and TRBJ2-5, with unresolved D. This CDR3 is 14 amino acids long. V was cut by 8 bases and J by 2 bases, with 15 bases left in between. From germline, CDR1 is MDHEN and CDR2 SYDVKM. The CDR3 sequence: CASHPSLQQETQYF. The CDR3 region has the DNA TGTGCCAGCCATCCTTCTTTACAGCAAGAGACCCAGTACTTC.

Ten or more counts support this clone. J is TRBJ2-2 and V is TRBV5-1; weak D call: TRBD1 (6 bases). In germline, CDR1 is SGHRS, CDR2 YFSETQ. V dropped 5 bases and J dropped 6 bases, with 11 bases sitting between them. The CDR3 is 13 amino acids. Written as DNA, the CDR3 is TGCGCCAGCAGTGGGGGCGCGGCCGGGGAGCTGTTTTTT. Translation gives CASSGGAAGELFF.